The 14 T cell receptor beta chains below come from one sample, sequenced in a study of identical twins. TCRdb reprocessed the 5' RACE reads with MiXCR, giving one entry per CDR3 protein. This table has roughly 490,000 distinct CDR3 sequences, roughly an eighth appearing once. These data are also associated with another study on yellow fever vaccine responses in identical twins.

Sequenced input: CD4+ T cells sorted from blood. These receptors came from a woman aged 18-29 years in good health.

This chain joins TRBV28 and TRBJ1-6; weak D call: TRBD1 (6 bases). Looked up from germline, CDR1 is MDHEN and CDR2 is SYDVKM. The V end was cut by 0 bases, the J end by 6 bases, with 15 bases between. CDR3 length: 17 amino acids. This CDR3 is CASSLWTGQGTNSPLHF. The CDR3 DNA follows: TGTGCCAGCAGTTTATGGACCGGTCAGGGGACTAATTCACCCCTCCACTTT.

This clonotype has only a few counts. The chain is built from TRBV7-2 and TRBJ2-7; 9 positions agree with TRBD1. This CDR3 contains 14 residues. Per germline, CDR1 SGHTA and CDR2 FQGNSA. J lost 7 bases, V lost 5 bases, and 9 bases had no gene match. The CDR3 DNA is TGTGCCAGCAGCGGTACACCGGGACAGGGAGAGCAGTACTTC. It translates to CASSGTPGQGEQYF.

This sequence joins TRBV15 and TRBJ1-5, with 9 bases lining up with TRBD1. The CDR3 has 16 residues. Looked up from germline, CDR1 is LNHNV and CDR2 is YYDKDF (reference sequence). Germline trimming cut 3 bases from V and 2 bases from J; bases unmatched to any gene: 5. In nucleotides, the CDR3 is TGTGCCACCAGCAGGCTGACAGGGGGTGGCAATCAGCCCCAGCATTTT. It codes for CATSRLTGGGNQPQHF.

This clonotype was recorded at least ten times. The V and J genes are TRBV12-3 or TRBV12-4 and TRBJ1-2; D possibly corresponds to TRBD1 (6 bases). The CDR3 loop spans 13 amino acids. The V end lost 0 bases, the J end lost 4 bases, and 6 bases lay between the germline ends. CDR3 in DNA: TGTGCCAGCAGTTTAGCCAGGGGCTATGGCTACACCTTC. It codes for CASSLARGYGYTF.

This clonotype was counted a few times. CDR3 region: CSAPPPLAGVSYEQYF. The DNA of the CDR3 is TGCAGTGCTCCCCCCCCACTAGCGGGAGTCTCCTACGAGCAGTACTTC. The chain employs TRBV20-1 and TRBJ2-7, with 11 bases identical to TRBD2. Germline CDR1 DFQATT, CDR2 SNEGSKA (reference sequence). This CDR3 comprises 16 residues. The trim removed 5 bases at V and 0 bases at J, leaving 9 bases unmatched.

In its sample, this clonotype was seen many times. J is TRBJ2-7 and V is TRBV12-3 or TRBV12-4, with 8 bases that match TRBD2. The CDR3 runs 15 residues. The V and J ends lost 5 bases and 4 bases, in that order; junction bases with no gene match: 10. This chain's CDR3 is CASSPATSGRYEQYF. CDR3 nucleotide sequence: TGTGCCAGCAGTCCGGCCACCAGCGGGAGATACGAGCAGTACTTC.

This clonotype appeared a few times. This chain links TRBV7-9 with TRBJ2-1; the D is unclear. CDR1 SEHNR and CDR2 FQNEAQ come from the germline V gene (reference sequence). This CDR3 spans 14 amino acids. CDR3 residues: CAALGKNTYNEQFF. The DNA for the CDR3 is TGTGCTGCGCTCGGAAAGAACACCTACAATGAGCAGTTCTTC.

The genes are TRBV18 and TRBJ2-7; TRBD2 agrees at 10 bases. CDR1 and CDR2 (germline): KGHSH, LQKENI. This CDR3 contains 17 residues. Trimming took 5 bases from V and 1 from J; bases not matched to a gene: 11. The CDR3 DNA follows: TGTGCCAGCTCAGCCGGGACTAGCGCGATCTTTTCCTACGAGCAGTACTTC. Translating gives CASSAGTSAIFSYEQYF.

This clonotype has more than one count but fewer than ten. This chain uses TRBV11-1 with TRBJ2-5; D possibly corresponds to TRBD2 (5 bases). The ends were cut back, 5 bases at V and 3 bases at J, with 10 bases in the middle. CDR3 size: 13 residues. From germline, CDR1 is SGHAT and CDR2 FQDESV (reference sequence). The CDR3 coding sequence is TGTGCCAGCAGCCGGATGGGAGAAGAGACCCAGTACTTC. This codes for CASSRMGEETQYF.

V gene TRBV9 combines with J gene TRBJ2-7; D uncertain. Trimming took 4 bases from V and 6 from J, leaving 14 bases between them. The CDR3 runs to 13 residues. The germline V gene encodes CDR1 SGDLS and CDR2 YYNGEE. CDR3 nucleotide sequence: TGTGCCAGCAGCCTTCGGACCCTTTCCGAGCAGTACTTC. This gives the protein CASSLRTLSEQYF.

On this clonotype: One end of the junction fails to match germline, which may point to a read error. The V gene is TRBV16, the J gene TRBJ1-5; D unresolved. The germline V gene encodes CDR1 KGHSY and CDR2 FQNENV. CDR3 size: 17 residues. CDR3 sequence reads: CASTQPGGRGGNQPQHF. CDR3 DNA: TGTGCCAGCACCCAACCGGGAGGGCGCGGGGGCAATCAGCCCCAGCATTTT.

This chain joins TRBV30 and TRBJ2-7, with 10 bases lining up with TRBD1. From germline, CDR1 is GTSNPN and CDR2 SVGIG (reference sequence). This CDR3 is built from 14 residues. V was pared by 2 bases and J by 1 base, with 2 bases of the junction left unmatched. The CDR3 DNA reads as TGTGCCTGGAGTCAGGGACAGGGGTCCTACGAGCAGTACTTC. As protein: CAWSQGQGSYEQYF.

The genes are TRBV5-1 and TRBJ2-3; weak D call: TRBD1 (6 bases). From germline, CDR1 is SGHRS and CDR2 YFSETQ. V lost 3 bases and J 4 bases, leaving 12 bases between the germline ends. This CDR3 is built from 14 residues. The CDR3 sequence: CASSWGPLPDTQYF. DNA of the CDR3: TGCGCCAGCAGCTGGGGGCCACTCCCAGATACGCAGTATTTT.

This clonotype has a handful of counts. This rearrangement joins TRBV20-1 to TRBJ2-1, with D perhaps TRBD1 (6 bases). The length of the CDR3 is 15 residues. In germline, CDR1 is DFQATT, CDR2 SNEGSKA (reference sequence). V lost 6 bases to trimming and J lost 0 bases, with 15 bases between them. This CDR3 is CSAPSLGASYNEQFF. CDR3 bases: TGCAGTGCGCCTAGCTTGGGGGCCTCCTACAATGAGCAGTTCTTC.